This T cell receptor (beta chain) was captured in a study of molecular identifiers for immune sequencing clone quantification. On the study more broadly: Five portions were made in replicates from RNA of roughly 18,000 or 92,000 naive CD8 cells, and four underwent sequencing. General study points: A single cell's spiked Jurkat TCR RNA was reportedly detectable among roughly 1 million naive cells.

There are 16 residues in the CDR3. Germline CDR1 reads LNHDA; CDR2 reads SQIVND (reference sequence). V was clipped by 3 bases and J by 0 bases, with 14 bases between them. A CD8+CD4-CCR7+CD45RA+ phenotype served as the sorting definition for naive CD8 T cells. There are a few counts of this clonotype. What it binds is not known. TCRdb reanalysed the PCR reads using MiXCR and keeps one entry per CDR3 protein. The data contain 53,000 or so distinct CDR3 sequences, 35% to 40% of them singletons. Specimen: naive CD8+ T cells from blood, with Jurkat cell RNA spiked in. Subset given: FACS-sorted CD8+CD4-CCR7+CD45RA+ naive T cells. J is TRBJ1-1 and V is TRBV19; possibly TRBD1 for D (6 bases). This TCR was sampled from a human donor in good health. Some libraries in this study had Jurkat cell RNA spiked in. This CDR3 reads CASSIIRGRVNTEAFF. For the CDR3, the DNA is TGTGCCAGTAGTATTATCAGGGGACGGGTGAACACTGAAGCTTTCTTT.